This T cell receptor (beta chain) was identified during a study of regulatory T cells in long-lasting Graves disease. The overall study: Over 5 years of antithyroid drugs plus positive TSH receptor antibodies defined persistent Graves' disease. Study results and limitations: Persistent disease preferred TRBV28, TRBJ1-2 and TRBJ2-5.

Noted time point: persistent/refractory GD, antithyroid drugs over 5 years with positive TRAb. There was RNA extracted from PBMCs, and the TCR library was made from it. Those enrolled as patients came out of an endocrinology department in Xi'an, China. Construction of the TCR beta libraries employed iRepertoire HTBI primers in conjunction with Arm-PCR of CDR3 regions. TCRdb fed the multiplex PCR reads into MiXCR, producing one record per CDR3 protein. The repertoire holds hundreds of thousands of distinct CDR3 sequences, with about 20% as singletons. This clonotype was counted at least ten times. Its antigen is undetermined. Germline V CDR1 and CDR2: MNHEY, SVGAGI. V shed 3 bases and J shed 1 base, with 4 bases lying between them. The CDR3 has 14 amino acids.

The rearrangement links TRBV6-5 to TRBJ2-6; D gene uncertain. The receptor was derived from a female donor with Graves disease. This specimen consisted of peripheral blood mononuclear cells (PBMCs), obtained when the disease was refractory, from a patient treated with antithyroid drugs. CDR3 sequence: CASSYGSGANVLTF. CDR3 in DNA: TGTGCCAGCAGTTATGGTTCTGGGGCCAACGTCCTGACTTTC.